The clone carrying this T cell receptor (beta chain) has just one count. The target antigen is unknown. V was pared by 10 bases and J by 5 bases, with 17 bases of the junction left unmatched. The CDR3 runs to 17 residues. Germline V gives CDR1 SGHRS, CDR2 YFSETQ. The data are from a study of OX40 agonist ivuxolimab in advanced cancers. The study's findings and limits: Not determined was the antigen specificity of the expanded peripheral T cells.

Sequencing used immunoSEQ multiplex PCR; TCRdb keeps in-frame clones, though not all of them. The sample includes under 90,000 clones, around 90% seen only once; the top ten take 0.15% to 0.2%. The chain recombines TRBV5-1 with TRBJ2-5; the match to TRBD2 covers 13 bases. The receptor was isolated from an adult with an advanced solid tumor such as melanoma, head and neck, liver or kidney cancer. Sequencing used CD4+ or CD8+ T cells sorted from blood, obtained in a trial of the OX40 agonist ivuxolimab. The CDR3, as DNA: TGCGCCGGCCACCTAGGGACTAGCGGGGTGTGTAGGGAGACCCAGTACTTC. This translates into CAGHLGTSGVCRETQYF.